Shown below are 10 T cell receptor beta chains from a single sample sequenced in a study of CD8 T cells in ankylosing spondylitis. General observations from the study: For ankylosing spondylitis blood, a TCR beta motif of under 10 highly homologous variants appeared characteristic.

Each CDR3 protein gets one entry after TCRdb re-called the 5' RACE reads with MiXCR. The data show 350,000 to 550,000 distinct CDR3 sequences, with roughly 26% seen just once and about 1% held by the top ten. Their target antigens are unknown. The sequencing input was blood, either unsorted or a sorted T cell fraction (not recorded which). The receptors shown here come from a male donor with ankylosing spondylitis.

The chain combines TRBV5-6 with TRBJ1-1, with TRBD1 matching over 10 bases. CDR3 size: 14 residues. Unmatched junction bases numbered 7, after V lost 4 bases and J lost 7 bases. In germline, CDR1 is SGHDT, CDR2 YYEEEE. This CDR3 is CASSRTGGFNEAFF. In nucleotides, the CDR3 is TGTGCCAGCAGCCGGACAGGGGGTTTTAATGAAGCTTTCTTT.

The V call is TRBV11-3, the J call TRBJ1-1; D unresolved. Germline CDR1 SGHNT, CDR2 YENEEA. This CDR3 comprises 14 residues. V shed 5 bases and J shed 3 bases, with 13 bases lying between them. The CDR3 protein is CASSRVGWDTEAFF. The CDR3 nucleotides read TGTGCCAGCAGCCGAGTAGGTTGGGACACTGAAGCTTTCTTT.

The J gene is TRBJ2-2, the V gene TRBV5-1; 7 nucleotides agree with TRBD2. There are 15 residues in the CDR3. CDR1 and CDR2 from the germline V gene are SGHRS and YFSETQ. Losses at the gene ends were 3 bases for V and 1 base for J; bases not matched to a gene: 3. The CDR3 protein is CASSSASGNTGELFF. The CDR3 DNA reads TGCGCCAGCAGCTCCGCTAGCGGGAACACCGGGGAGCTGTTTTTT.

The chain uses TRBV11-2 and TRBJ2-1; unclear D gene. The CDR3 covers 15 residues. Trimming cost V 0 bases and J 6 bases, with 12 bases left between them. Germline-derived CDR1 and CDR2 are SGHAT and FQNNGV. The CDR3 spells CASSLEGHMGNEQFF. In DNA form, the CDR3 reads TGTGCCAGCAGCTTAGAGGGCCACATGGGCAATGAGCAGTTCTTC.

There are a few counts of this clonotype. V and J are TRBV7-9 and TRBJ1-2; TRBD1 aligns across 7 bases. Germline assignment: CDR1 SEHNR and CDR2 FQNEAQ (reference sequence). The CDR3 spans 16 residues. Losses at the gene ends were 5 bases for V and 1 base for J; bases not matched to a gene: 10. The CDR3 DNA sequence: TGTGCCAGCAGCGCCCCCCCCAGGGGGGGTAACTATGGCTACACCTTC. Translation gives CASSAPPRGGNYGYTF.

The chain links TRBV12-3 or TRBV12-4 to TRBJ1-5; D is possibly TRBD1 (5 bases). V lost 2 bases and J lost 0, with 11 bases in between. This CDR3 is 16 amino acids long. The CDR3 loop is CASSLMGLYSNQPQHF. The CDR3 DNA reads as TGTGCCAGCAGTTTAATGGGACTTTATAGCAATCAGCCCCAGCATTTT.

In this sample, this clonotype turned up a few times. The rearrangement links TRBV11-2 to TRBJ2-1; no clear D gene. V dropped 3 bases and J dropped 8 bases, with 17 bases sitting between them. The V gene's germline CDR1 is SGHAT and CDR2 FQNNGV. The CDR3 has 15 residues. As DNA, the CDR3 is TGTGCCAGCAGCTTGCTTTTGGGCCCCGAGCATGAGCAGTTCTTC. Its protein is CASSLLLGPEHEQFF.

This clonotype was observed at least ten times. The chain is built from TRBV5-1 and TRBJ2-5; TRBD1 is a possible D gene (6 bases). This CDR3 comprises 14 residues. Deletions cut 0 bases from V and 2 bases from J, with 8 bases between. Germline V gene sequence: CDR1 SGHRS, CDR2 YFSETQ. The CDR3 bases are TGCGCCAGCAGCTTGGGAGGGGGACAAGAGACCCAGTACTTC. This encodes CASSLGGGQETQYF.

In this sample, this clonotype turned up once. A junction boundary mismatches the germline segment, possibly from a read error. The chain has TRBV6-1 and TRBJ1-2; weak D call: TRBD1 (6 bases). Germline CDR1 MNHNS, CDR2 SASEGT. The CDR3 length is 15 residues. The CDR3 nucleotides are TGTGCCAGCAGCGAAGGGGGGAAGGGGAACTATGGCTACACCTTC. It translates to CASSEGGKGNYGYTF.

This clonotype has a count of ten or more. The chain uses TRBV20-1 and TRBJ2-1; 9 bases agree with TRBD2. This CDR3 region has 16 residues. The V segment lost 3 bases and the J segment 7 bases; nucleotides outside the gene matches: 13. Germline loops: CDR1 DFQATT, CDR2 SNEGSKA (reference sequence). The CDR3 is CSASPPASGILNEQFF. In DNA form, the CDR3 reads TGCAGTGCTAGCCCCCCGGCTAGCGGGATCTTGAATGAGCAGTTCTTC.